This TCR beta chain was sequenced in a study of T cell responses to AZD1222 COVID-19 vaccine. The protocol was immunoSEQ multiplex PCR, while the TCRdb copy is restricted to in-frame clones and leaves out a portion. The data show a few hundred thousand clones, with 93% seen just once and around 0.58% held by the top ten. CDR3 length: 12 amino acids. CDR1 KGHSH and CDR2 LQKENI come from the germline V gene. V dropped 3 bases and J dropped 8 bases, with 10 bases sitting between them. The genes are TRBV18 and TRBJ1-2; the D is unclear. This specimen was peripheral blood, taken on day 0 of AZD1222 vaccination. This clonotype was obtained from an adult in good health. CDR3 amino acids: CASSPAGEGYTF. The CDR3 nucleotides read TGTGCCAGCTCACCGGCCGGCGAAGGCTACACCTTC.